One sample yielded the 9 T cell receptor beta chains listed below, sequenced in a study of radiotherapy plus CTLA-4 blockade in lung cancer. Generated by immunoSEQ multiplex PCR, the TCRdb table keeps only in-frame clones and is missing some. The profile shows tens of thousands of clones, approximately 81% of them singletons. Here the sequenced sample was peripheral blood, taken from a patient treated with radiotherapy plus ipilimumab. The receptors were gathered from a human donor with non-small cell lung cancer that progressed on radiotherapy plus ipilimumab.

The J gene is TRBJ1-2, the V gene TRBV19; D uncertain. CDR1 is LNHDA and CDR2 is SQIVND in the germline V gene (reference sequence). The CDR3 contains 15 residues. V shed 6 bases and J shed 4 bases, with 18 bases lying between them. CDR3 nucleotides: TGTGCCAGTAGCCGAGGGTCGGTTGGACTCTATGGCTACACCTTC. Amino acids: CASSRGSVGLYGYTF.

This rearrangement joins TRBV30 to TRBJ1-6; D is perhaps TRBD1 (5 bases). Per germline, CDR1 GTSNPN and CDR2 SVGIG (reference sequence). V was shortened by 0 bases and J by 0 bases, with 12 bases between the two germline ends. The CDR3 spans 17 residues. The DNA for the CDR3 is TGTGCCTGGAGTGTGCCCGGGGCCAGCTCCTATAATTCACCCCTCCACTTT. It encodes CAWSVPGASSYNSPLHF. Together with reference TRBV30 and TRBJ1-6, the CDR3 gives the full variable domain: SQTIHQWPATLVQPVGSPLSLECTVEGTSNPNLYWYRQAAGRGLQLLFYSVGIGQISSEVPQNLSASRPQDRQFILSSKKLLLSDSGFYLCAWSVPGASSYNSPLHFGNGTRLTVT.

The chain uses TRBV10-1 and TRBJ2-3, with D hard to call. Germline CDR1 reads WNHNN; CDR2 reads SYGVQD (reference sequence). The CDR3 is 15 amino acids. Trimming cost V 9 bases and J 1 base, with 17 bases left between them. CDR3 sequence reads: CAREKGLIGTDTQYF. In DNA form, the CDR3 reads TGCGCCAGGGAGAAAGGGTTAATAGGCACAGATACGCAGTATTTT.

This chain links TRBV15 with TRBJ2-5; 15 nucleotides line up with TRBD2. V gave up 5 bases and J gave up 5 bases; unmatched junction bases: 6. Looked up from germline, CDR1 is LNHNV and CDR2 is YYDKDF (reference sequence). CDR3 length equals 16 residues. CDR3 loop: CATSLGTSGGRETQYF. CDR3 coding DNA: TGTGCCACCAGCCTCGGGACTAGCGGGGGGAGGGAGACCCAGTACTTC.

The V call is TRBV5-6, the J call TRBJ1-1, with D possibly matching TRBD1 (6 bases). CDR3 size: 15 residues. The germline V gene has CDR1 SGHDT and CDR2 YYEEEE. Trimming stripped 4 bases from V and 1 base from J, with 14 bases between. CDR3 sequence (DNA): TGTGCCAGCAGCCTAGACAGGATTAGGAACACTGAAGCTTTCTTT. It codes for CASSLDRIRNTEAFF. The whole variable domain, filled in from reference TRBV5-6 and TRBJ1-1, reads DAGVTQSPTHLIKTRGQQVTLRCSPKSGHDTVSWYQQALGQGPQFIFQYYEEEERQRGNFPDRFSGHQFPNYSSELNVNALLLGDSALYLCASSLDRIRNTEAFFGQGTRLTVV.

V and J are TRBV5-1 and TRBJ2-5; D may be TRBD2 (5 bases). CDR1 is SGHRS, CDR2 YFSETQ, per germline. Trimming stripped 4 bases from V and 4 bases from J, with 11 bases between. The CDR3 sequence is 13 residues long. The CDR3 coding sequence is TGCGCCAGCAGCGGGCGCGAGGGAGAGACCCAGTACTTC. Its translation: CASSGREGETQYF.

The J gene is TRBJ2-7, the V gene TRBV19; the match to TRBD2 covers 7 bases. From germline, CDR1 is LNHDA and CDR2 SQIVND (reference sequence). With V trimmed by 3 bases and J by 3 bases, 5 bases remained unmatched. This CDR3 has 14 residues. CDR3 bases: TGTGCCAGTAGTATCGTCTCGGGAGGCTACGAGCAGTACTTC. Translation gives CASSIVSGGYEQYF.

The CDR3 protein is CASSSGTIDQPQHF. The CDR3 DNA reads TGCGCCAGCAGCTCCGGGACAATAGATCAGCCCCAGCATTTT. The chain has TRBV5-1 and TRBJ1-5; D perhaps matches TRBD1 (6 bases). Germline CDR1 SGHRS, CDR2 YFSETQ. The CDR3 contains 14 residues. Trimming cost V 3 bases and J 5 bases, with 12 bases left between them.

This chain joins TRBV19 and TRBJ1-3; D is undetermined. V was pared by 3 bases and J by 0 bases, with 12 bases between. The CDR3 consists of 16 residues. CDR1 and CDR2 (germline): LNHDA, SQIVND (reference sequence). This CDR3 reads CASSIRHLLSGNTIYF. CDR3 nucleotide sequence: TGTGCCAGTAGTATCCGACACCTTCTCTCTGGAAACACCATATATTTT. The entire variable domain, with the rest obtained from reference TRBV19 and TRBJ1-3, is as follows: DGGITQSPKYLFRKEGQNVTLSCEQNLNHDAMYWYRQDPGQGLRLIYYSQIVNDFQKGDIAEGYSVSREKKESFPLTVTSAQKNPTAFYLCASSIRHLLSGNTIYFGEGSWLTVV.